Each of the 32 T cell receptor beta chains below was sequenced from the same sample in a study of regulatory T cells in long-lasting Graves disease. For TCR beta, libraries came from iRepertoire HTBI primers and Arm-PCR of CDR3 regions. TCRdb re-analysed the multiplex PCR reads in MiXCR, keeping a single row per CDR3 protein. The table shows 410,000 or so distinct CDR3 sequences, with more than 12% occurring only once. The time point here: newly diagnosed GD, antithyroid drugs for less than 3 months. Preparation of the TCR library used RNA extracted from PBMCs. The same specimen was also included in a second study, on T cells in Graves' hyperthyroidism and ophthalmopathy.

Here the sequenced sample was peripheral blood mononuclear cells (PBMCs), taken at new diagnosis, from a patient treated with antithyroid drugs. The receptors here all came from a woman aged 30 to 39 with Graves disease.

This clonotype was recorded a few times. The CDR3 sequence: CASSQAAGSGANVLTF. Written as DNA, the CDR3 is TGCGCCAGCAGCCAAGCCGCGGGCTCTGGGGCCAACGTCCTGACTTTC. V is TRBV4-1 and J is TRBJ2-6; the D gene is possibly TRBD2 (5 bases). The V gene's germline CDR1 is MGHRA and CDR2 YSYEKL. V was shortened by 1 base and J by 0 bases, with 7 bases between the two germline ends. The CDR3 is made up of 16 amino acids.

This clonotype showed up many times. The CDR3 loop reads CSVDSINRGQGTEAFF. CDR3 DNA: TGCAGCGTTGACTCGATAAACAGGGGGCAAGGCACTGAAGCTTTCTTT. The rearrangement uses TRBV29-1 and TRBJ1-1; TRBD1 matches at 9 bases. J gave up 4 bases and V 3 bases, and 12 bases lay outside the gene matches. CDR3 length: 16 amino acids. Per the germline V gene, CDR1 is SQVTM and CDR2 is ANQGSEA.

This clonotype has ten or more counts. The CDR3 here is CASSSSGVPNYGYTF. The CDR3 DNA reads as TGTGCCAGCAGCTCTTCGGGGGTACCTAACTATGGCTACACCTTC. The chain carries TRBV6-1 and TRBJ1-2, with D tentatively TRBD1 (5 bases). The germline V and J ends were trimmed by 6 bases and 0 bases, with 14 bases remaining between them. Per the germline V gene, CDR1 is MNHNS and CDR2 is SASEGT. The CDR3 covers 15 residues.

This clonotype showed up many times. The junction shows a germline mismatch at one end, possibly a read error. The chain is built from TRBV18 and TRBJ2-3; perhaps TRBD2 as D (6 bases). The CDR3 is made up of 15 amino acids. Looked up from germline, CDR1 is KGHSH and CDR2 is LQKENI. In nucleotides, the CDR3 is TGTGCCAGCTCCCCCAGTAGCGGATTCACAGATACACAGTATTTT. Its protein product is CASSPSSGFTDTQYF.

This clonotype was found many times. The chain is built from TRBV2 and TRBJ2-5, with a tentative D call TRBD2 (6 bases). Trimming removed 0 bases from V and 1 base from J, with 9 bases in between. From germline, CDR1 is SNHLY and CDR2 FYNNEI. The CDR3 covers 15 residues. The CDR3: CASSEAGLLQETQYF. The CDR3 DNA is TGTGCCAGCAGTGAAGCGGGACTGCTCCAAGAGACCCAGTACTTC. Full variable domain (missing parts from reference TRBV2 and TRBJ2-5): EPEVTQTPSHQVTQMGQEVILRCVPISNHLYFYWYRQILGQKVEFLVSFYNNEISEKSEIFDDQFSVERPDGSNFTLKIRSTKLEDSAMYFCASSEAGLLQETQYFGPGTRLLVL.

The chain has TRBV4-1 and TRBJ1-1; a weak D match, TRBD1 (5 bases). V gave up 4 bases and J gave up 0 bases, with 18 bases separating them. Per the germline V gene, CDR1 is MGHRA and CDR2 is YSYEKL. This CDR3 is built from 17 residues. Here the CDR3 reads CASSRKRGPGMNTEAFF. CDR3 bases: TGCGCCAGCAGCCGAAAGAGGGGTCCGGGTATGAACACTGAAGCTTTCTTT.

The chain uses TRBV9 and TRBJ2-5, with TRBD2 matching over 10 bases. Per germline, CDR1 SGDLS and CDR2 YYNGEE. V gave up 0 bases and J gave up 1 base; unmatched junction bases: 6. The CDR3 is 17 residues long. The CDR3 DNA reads TGTGCCAGCAGCGTAGAAACTAGCGGGAACACCCAAGAGACCCAGTACTTC. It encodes CASSVETSGNTQETQYF.

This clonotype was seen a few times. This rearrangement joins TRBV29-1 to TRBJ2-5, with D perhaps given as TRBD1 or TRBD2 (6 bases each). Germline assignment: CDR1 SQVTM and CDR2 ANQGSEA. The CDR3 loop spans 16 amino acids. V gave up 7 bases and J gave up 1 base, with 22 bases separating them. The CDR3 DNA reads TGCAGCGCCGACACCTCATGGGGGGCTAGCCAAGAGACCCAGTACTTC. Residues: CSADTSWGASQETQYF.

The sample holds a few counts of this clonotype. CDR3 nucleotide sequence: TGTGCCACCAGTGATTTCCGCCTAGCGGGAGGATACGAGCAGTTCTTC. Its translation is CATSDFRLAGGYEQFF. The V and J genes are TRBV24-1 and TRBJ2-1; 11 bases match TRBD2. Trimming removed 1 base from V and 10 bases from J; junction bases left unmatched: 8. The germline gives CDR1 KGHDR, CDR2 SFDVKD. This CDR3 is 16 amino acids long.

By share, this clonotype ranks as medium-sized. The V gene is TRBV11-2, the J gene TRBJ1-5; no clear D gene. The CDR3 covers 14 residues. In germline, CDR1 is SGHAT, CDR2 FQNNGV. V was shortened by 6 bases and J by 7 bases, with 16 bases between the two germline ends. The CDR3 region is CASSYGSEGQPQHF. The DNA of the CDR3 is TGTGCCAGCAGTTACGGGTCGGAAGGGCAGCCCCAGCATTTT.

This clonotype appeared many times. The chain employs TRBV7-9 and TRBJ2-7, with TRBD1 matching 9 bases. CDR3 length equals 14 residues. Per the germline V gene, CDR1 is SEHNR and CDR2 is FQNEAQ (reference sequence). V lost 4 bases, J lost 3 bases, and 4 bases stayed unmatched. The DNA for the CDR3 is TGTGCCAGCAGCTCGACAGGGGGAGACTACGAGCAGTACTTC. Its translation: CASSSTGGDYEQYF.

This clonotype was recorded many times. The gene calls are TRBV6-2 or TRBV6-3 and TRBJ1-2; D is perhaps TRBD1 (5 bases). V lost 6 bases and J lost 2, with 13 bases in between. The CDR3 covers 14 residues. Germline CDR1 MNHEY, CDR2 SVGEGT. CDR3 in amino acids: CASRAGTANYGYTF. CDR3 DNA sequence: TGTGCCAGCAGAGCCGGGACGGCGAACTATGGCTACACCTTC.

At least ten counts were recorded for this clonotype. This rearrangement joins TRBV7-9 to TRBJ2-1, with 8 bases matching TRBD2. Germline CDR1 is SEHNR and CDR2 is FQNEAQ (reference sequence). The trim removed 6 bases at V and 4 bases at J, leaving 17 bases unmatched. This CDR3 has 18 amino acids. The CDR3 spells CASRTSVGLAGLYNEQFF. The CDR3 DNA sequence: TGTGCCAGCAGGACCTCCGTAGGGCTAGCGGGCCTGTACAATGAGCAGTTCTTC.

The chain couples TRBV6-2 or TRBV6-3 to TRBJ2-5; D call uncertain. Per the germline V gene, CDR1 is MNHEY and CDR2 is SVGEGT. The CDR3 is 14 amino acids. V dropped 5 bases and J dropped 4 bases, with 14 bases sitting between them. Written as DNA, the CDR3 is TGTGCCAGCAGTCCGTCAACGAACCCAGAGACCCAGTACTTC. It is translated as CASSPSTNPETQYF.

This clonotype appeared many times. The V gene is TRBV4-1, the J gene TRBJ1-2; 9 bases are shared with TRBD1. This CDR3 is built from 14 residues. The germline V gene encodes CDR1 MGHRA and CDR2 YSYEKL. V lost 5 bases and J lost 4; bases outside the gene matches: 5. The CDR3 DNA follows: TGCGCCAGCAGCGGGACAGGGCACTTCTATGGCTACACCTTC. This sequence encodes CASSGTGHFYGYTF.

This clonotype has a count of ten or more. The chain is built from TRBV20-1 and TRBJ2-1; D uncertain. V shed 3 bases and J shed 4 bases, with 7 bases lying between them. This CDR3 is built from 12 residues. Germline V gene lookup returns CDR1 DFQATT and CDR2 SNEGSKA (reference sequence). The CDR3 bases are TGCAGTGCTAGGTTACCATACAATGAGCAGTTCTTC. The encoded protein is CSARLPYNEQFF.

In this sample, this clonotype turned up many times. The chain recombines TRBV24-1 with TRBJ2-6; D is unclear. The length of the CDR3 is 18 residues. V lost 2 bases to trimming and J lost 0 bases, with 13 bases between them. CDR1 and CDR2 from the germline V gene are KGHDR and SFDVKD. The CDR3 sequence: CATSDSWGKASGANVLTF. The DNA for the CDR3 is TGTGCCACCAGTGATTCTTGGGGAAAGGCCTCTGGGGCCAACGTCCTGACTTTC.

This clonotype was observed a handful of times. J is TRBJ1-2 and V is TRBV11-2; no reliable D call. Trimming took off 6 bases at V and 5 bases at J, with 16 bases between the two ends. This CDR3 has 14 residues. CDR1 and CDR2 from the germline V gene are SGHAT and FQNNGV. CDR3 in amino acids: CASSSSWGIYGYTF. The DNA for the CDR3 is TGTGCCAGCAGTTCCTCTTGGGGAATATATGGCTACACCTTC.

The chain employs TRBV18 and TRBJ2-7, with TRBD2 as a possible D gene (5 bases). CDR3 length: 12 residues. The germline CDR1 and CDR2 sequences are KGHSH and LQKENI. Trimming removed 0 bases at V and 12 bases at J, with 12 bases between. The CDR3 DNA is TGTGCCAGCTCACCACCCTTCGGGGTACTGTACTTC. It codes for CASSPPFGVLYF.

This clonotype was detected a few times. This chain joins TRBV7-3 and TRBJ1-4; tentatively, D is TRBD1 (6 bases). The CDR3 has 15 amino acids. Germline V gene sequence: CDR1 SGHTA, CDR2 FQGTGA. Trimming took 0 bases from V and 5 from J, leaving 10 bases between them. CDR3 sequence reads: CASSLTGAANEKLFF. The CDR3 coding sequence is TGTGCCAGCAGCTTAACGGGGGCTGCCAATGAAAAACTGTTTTTT.

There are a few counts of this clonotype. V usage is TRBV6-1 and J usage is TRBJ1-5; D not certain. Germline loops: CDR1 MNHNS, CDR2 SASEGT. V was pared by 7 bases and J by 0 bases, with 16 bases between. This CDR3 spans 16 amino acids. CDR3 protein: CASIGAGSRSNQPQHF. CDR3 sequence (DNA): TGTGCCAGCATAGGTGCGGGGTCGCGTAGCAATCAGCCCCAGCATTTT.

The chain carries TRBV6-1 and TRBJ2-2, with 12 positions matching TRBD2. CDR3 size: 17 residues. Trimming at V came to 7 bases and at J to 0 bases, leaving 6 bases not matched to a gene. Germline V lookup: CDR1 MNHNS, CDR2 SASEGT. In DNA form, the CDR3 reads TGTGCCAGCAACGGACTAGCGGGACCACCGAACACCGGGGAGCTGTTTTTT. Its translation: CASNGLAGPPNTGELFF.

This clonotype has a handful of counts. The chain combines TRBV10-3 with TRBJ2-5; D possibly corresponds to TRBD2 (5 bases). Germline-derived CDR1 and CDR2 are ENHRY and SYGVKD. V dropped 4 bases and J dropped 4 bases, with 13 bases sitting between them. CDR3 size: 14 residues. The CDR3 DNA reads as TGTGCCATCAGTGGAGGGCCTGAGGGAGAGACCCAGTACTTC. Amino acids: CAISGGPEGETQYF.

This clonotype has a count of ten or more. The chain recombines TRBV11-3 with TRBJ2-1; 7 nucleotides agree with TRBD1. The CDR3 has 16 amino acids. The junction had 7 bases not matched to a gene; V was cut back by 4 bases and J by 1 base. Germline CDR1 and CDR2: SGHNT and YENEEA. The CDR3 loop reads CASSSLQGLSYNEQFF. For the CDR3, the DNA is TGTGCCAGCAGCTCCTTACAGGGGCTTTCCTACAATGAGCAGTTCTTC.

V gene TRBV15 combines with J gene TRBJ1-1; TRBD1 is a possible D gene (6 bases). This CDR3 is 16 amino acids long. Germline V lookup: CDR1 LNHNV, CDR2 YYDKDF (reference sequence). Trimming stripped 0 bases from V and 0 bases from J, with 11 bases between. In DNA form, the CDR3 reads TGTGCCACCAGCAGAGATCTGGGACATATGAACACTGAAGCTTTCTTT. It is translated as CATSRDLGHMNTEAFF.

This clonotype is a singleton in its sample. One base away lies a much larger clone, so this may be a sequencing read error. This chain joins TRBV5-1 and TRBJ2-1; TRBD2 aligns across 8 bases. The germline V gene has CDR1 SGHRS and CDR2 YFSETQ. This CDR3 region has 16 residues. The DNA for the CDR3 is TGCGCCAGCAGCGAGCAAGCGGGAGTCTCCTACAATGAGCAGCTCTTC. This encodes CASSEQAGVSYNEQLF.

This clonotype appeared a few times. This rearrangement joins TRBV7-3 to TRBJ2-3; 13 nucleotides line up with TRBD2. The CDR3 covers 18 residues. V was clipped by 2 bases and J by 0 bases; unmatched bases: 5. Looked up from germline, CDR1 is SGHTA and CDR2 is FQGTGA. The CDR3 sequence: CASSLVLAGGGSTDTQYF. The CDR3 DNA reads TGTGCCAGCAGCTTAGTACTAGCGGGAGGGGGTAGCACAGATACGCAGTATTTT.

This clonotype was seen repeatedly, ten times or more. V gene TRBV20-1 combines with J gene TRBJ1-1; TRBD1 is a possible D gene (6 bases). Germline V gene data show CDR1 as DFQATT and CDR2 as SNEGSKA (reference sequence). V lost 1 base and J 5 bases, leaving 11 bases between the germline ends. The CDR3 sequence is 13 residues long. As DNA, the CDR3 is TGCAGTGCTAGAGGAAACAGGGAGACTGAAGCTTTCTTT. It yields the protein CSARGNRETEAFF.

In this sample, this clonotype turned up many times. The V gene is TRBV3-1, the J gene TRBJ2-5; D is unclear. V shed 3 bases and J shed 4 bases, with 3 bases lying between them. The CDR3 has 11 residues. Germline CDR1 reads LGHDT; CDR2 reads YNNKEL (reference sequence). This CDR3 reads CASSHLETQYF. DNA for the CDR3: TGTGCCAGCAGCCACCTAGAGACCCAGTACTTC.

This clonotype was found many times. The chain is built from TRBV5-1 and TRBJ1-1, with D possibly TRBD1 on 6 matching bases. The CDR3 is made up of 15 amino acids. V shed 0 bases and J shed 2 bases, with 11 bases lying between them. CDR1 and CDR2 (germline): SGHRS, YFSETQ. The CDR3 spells CASSLVGTPNTEAFF. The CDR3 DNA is TGCGCCAGCAGCTTGGTAGGGACACCTAACACTGAAGCTTTCTTT. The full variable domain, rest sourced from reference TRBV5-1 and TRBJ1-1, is KAGVTQTPRYLIKTRGQQVTLSCSPISGHRSVSWYQQTPGQGLQFLFEYFSETQRNKGNFPGRFSGRQFSNSRSEMNVSTLELGDSALYLCASSLVGTPNTEAFFGQGTRLTVV.

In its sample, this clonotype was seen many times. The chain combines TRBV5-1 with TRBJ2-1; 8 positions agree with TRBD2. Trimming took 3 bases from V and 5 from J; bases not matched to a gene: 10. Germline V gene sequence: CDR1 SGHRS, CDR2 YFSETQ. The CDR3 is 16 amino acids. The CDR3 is CASSSPGLSGNNEQFF. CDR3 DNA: TGCGCCAGCAGCTCCCCTGGGCTTAGCGGGAACAATGAGCAGTTCTTC.

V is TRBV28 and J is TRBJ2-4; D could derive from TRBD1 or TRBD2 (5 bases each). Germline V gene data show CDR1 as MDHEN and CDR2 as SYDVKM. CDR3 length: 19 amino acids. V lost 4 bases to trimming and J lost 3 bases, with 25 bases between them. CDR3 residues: CASSYPGAVRDRVKNIQYF. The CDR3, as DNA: TGTGCCAGCAGTTATCCCGGGGCCGTTCGTGATAGGGTCAAAAACATTCAGTACTTC. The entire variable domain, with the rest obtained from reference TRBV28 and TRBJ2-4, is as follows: DVKVTQSSRYLVKRTGEKVFLECVQDMDHENMFWYRQDPGLGLRLIYFSYDVKMKEKGDIPEGYSVSREKKERFSLILESASTNQTSMYLCASSYPGAVRDRVKNIQYFGAGTRLSVL.